The rows below give T cell receptor beta chains drawn from one sample of a study of T-cell memory formation after mild COVID-19. TCRdb fed the 5' RACE reads into MiXCR, producing one record per CDR3 protein. The sample lists 150,000 to 200,000 distinct CDR3 sequences; about 14% were seen once. What was sequenced was PBMCs or a T cell subset sorted from them (not recorded which). These receptors all stem from an adult woman who had mild COVID-19 (a few samples of this study predate the infection). Cell type and time point are not known. Each CDR3 is given with its conserved first and last residue. D genes are given only for firm matches. Size values are once, few and many counts, or a class for expanded clones, and some rows have none.

TGTGCCATCAGTGAGCTGGGGGAGCAGTACTTC | CAISELGEQYF | TRBJ2-7 | . | TRBV10-3 | once
TGTGCCAGCAGTATTGACAGTTTTAGGGAGCTGTTTTTT | CASSIDSFRELFF | TRBJ2-2 | . | TRBV2 | few
TGCAGCGTTAGTTTGGCAGGCGTCCACACCGGGGAGCTGTTTTTT | CSVSLAGVHTGELFF | TRBJ2-2 | . | TRBV29-1 | few
TGTGCCAGTTCCTTTCGGGGGAGGACAGATACGCAGTATTTT | CASSFRGRTDTQYF | TRBJ2-3 | . | TRBV19 | few
TGTGCCAGTAGTAACGCGTTCAAAAGAGAGACCCAGTACTTC | CASSNAFKRETQYF | TRBJ2-5 | . | TRBV19 | few
TGTGCCACCAGTGAAGGACTGCTTGATTCTTGGGCCTACAATGAGCAGTTCTTC | CATSEGLLDSWAYNEQFF | TRBJ2-1 | . | TRBV24-1 | few
TGTGCCAGCAGCTTCATGGGGGCCAAAAACATTCAGTACTTC | CASSFMGAKNIQYF | TRBJ2-4 | . | TRBV5-6 | .
TGTGCCAGCAGTGAAGCAACGTCAGGGAGGACTGAAGCTTTCTTT | CASSEATSGRTEAFF | TRBJ1-1 | . | TRBV6-1 | .
TGTGCCAGCAGTTCCATTGCCGGGGAGCTGTTTTTT | CASSSIAGELFF | TRBJ2-2 | . | TRBV6-5 | few
TGTGCCAGCAGAGACACCGGGGAGCTGTTTTTT | CASRDTGELFF | TRBJ2-2 | . | TRBV11-1 | many
TGTGCCAGCAGTGAAAGGGGGACAGGGGCCAGAGAGACCCAGTACTTC | CASSERGTGARETQYF | TRBJ2-5 | TRBD1 | TRBV6-1 | few
TGTGCCAGTAGTATTTACTCTGCAACTAATGAAAAACTGTTTTTT | CASSIYSATNEKLFF | TRBJ1-4 | . | TRBV19 | .
TGCAGTGCTAGCACTTATGGTACGCAGTATTTT | CSASTYGTQYF | TRBJ2-3 | . | TRBV20-1 | few
TGTGCCAGCAGTTACTTGCGGGAGACAGATACGCAGTATTTT | CASSYLRETDTQYF | TRBJ2-3 | TRBD2 | TRBV6-5 | few
TGTGCCATCAGTGAATGGGGGTACACAGATACGCAGTATTTT | CAISEWGYTDTQYF | TRBJ2-3 | . | TRBV10-3 | .
TGTGCCAGCAGTTTAGATGGGGATAATCAGCCCCAGCATTTT | CASSLDGDNQPQHF | TRBJ1-5 | . | TRBV12-3/TRBV12-4 | .
TGTGCCACCAGTGAAGGGGCCCCTAGCACAGATACGCAGTATTTT | CATSEGAPSTDTQYF | TRBJ2-3 | . | TRBV24-1 | many
TGTGCCAGCAGTGGCCCCAGGGCGTCTCGCAATCAGCCCCAGCATTTT | CASSGPRASRNQPQHF | TRBJ1-5 | . | TRBV6-1 | .
TGTGCCAGCAGTTTAGCGCTAAAAAGGGTCCGGCAGTTCTTC | CASSLALKRVRQFF | TRBJ2-1 | . | TRBV12-3/TRBV12-4 | few
TGTGCCAGCAGCACCTTGCGGGGGGACGGGGAGCTGTTTTTT | CASSTLRGDGELFF | TRBJ2-2 | TRBD2 | TRBV6-2/TRBV6-3 | .
TGTGCCAGCAGCCCCCAGACTGGCGGACAGAACACCGGGGAGCTGTTTTTT | CASSPQTGGQNTGELFF | TRBJ2-2 | . | TRBV7-6 | many
TGTGCCAGCAGCCCCCGCTGGACTAGCGGTAGCAATGAGCAGTTCTTC | CASSPRWTSGSNEQFF | TRBJ2-1 | TRBD2 | TRBV9 | few
TGTGCCAGCAGCCAAAGACAGATCCTCTCTGGGGCCAACGTCCTGACTTTC | CASSQRQILSGANVLTF | TRBJ2-6 | . | TRBV14 | few
TGCGCCAGCAGCTTGTATGGGACCGGAGCTTTCTTT | CASSLYGTGAFF | TRBJ1-1 | . | TRBV5-1 | .
TGTGCCAGCAGCCGAAGACAGGGAGGAACTGAAGCTTTCTTT | CASSRRQGGTEAFF | TRBJ1-1 | TRBD1 | TRBV5-4 | .
TGTGCCAGCAGTTCCGGACAGGGTTTCCACGAGCAGTACTTC | CASSSGQGFHEQYF | TRBJ2-7 | TRBD1 | TRBV12-3/TRBV12-4 | few
TGCGCCAGCAGCGTTAGTGGGGAGGGGTCCTACAATGAGCAGTTCTTC | CASSVSGEGSYNEQFF | TRBJ2-1 | TRBD2 | TRBV5-1 | .
TGTGCCAGCAGCCTAAAGAGGGACTATGGCTACACCTTC | CASSLKRDYGYTF | TRBJ1-2 | . | TRBV27 | .
TGCAGCGTTGAAGATCGGGGACAGGGGAAGCCAGATACGCAGTATTTT | CSVEDRGQGKPDTQYF | TRBJ2-3 | TRBD1 | TRBV29-1 | .
TGTGCCAGCAGCTATAGCCCCGGGGAGCTGTTTTTT | CASSYSPGELFF | TRBJ2-2 | . | TRBV9 | .
TGCGCCAGCAGCTCGCGGGACAGTATAAATGGCTACACCTTC | CASSSRDSINGYTF | TRBJ1-2 | TRBD1 | TRBV4-3 | .
TGCAGCGTTGAAAATTCCTACGGTACTCCAGGGCAGCCCCAGCATTTT | CSVENSYGTPGQPQHF | TRBJ1-5 | . | TRBV29-1 | .